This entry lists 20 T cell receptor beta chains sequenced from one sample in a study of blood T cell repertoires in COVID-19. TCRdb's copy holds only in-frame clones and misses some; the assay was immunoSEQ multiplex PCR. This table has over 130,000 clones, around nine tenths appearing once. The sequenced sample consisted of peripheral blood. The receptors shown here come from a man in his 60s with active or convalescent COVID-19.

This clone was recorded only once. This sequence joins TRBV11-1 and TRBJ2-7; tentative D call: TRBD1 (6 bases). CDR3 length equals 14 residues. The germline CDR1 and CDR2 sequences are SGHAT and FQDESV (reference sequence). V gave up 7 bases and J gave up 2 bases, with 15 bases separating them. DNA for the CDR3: TGTGCCAGCAAAATAGGGGGACAAACCTACGAGCAGTACTTC. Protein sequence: CASKIGGQTYEQYF. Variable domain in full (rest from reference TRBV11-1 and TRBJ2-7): EAEVAQSPRYKITEKSQAVAFWCDPISGHATLYWYRQILGQGPELLVQFQDESVVDDSQLPKDRFSAERLKGVDSTLKIQPAELGDSAMYLCASKIGGQTYEQYFGPGTRLTVT.

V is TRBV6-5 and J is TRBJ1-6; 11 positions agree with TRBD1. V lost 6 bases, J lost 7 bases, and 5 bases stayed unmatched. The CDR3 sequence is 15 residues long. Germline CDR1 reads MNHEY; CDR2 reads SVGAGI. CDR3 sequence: CASRPRTGGNSPLHF. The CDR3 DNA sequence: TGTGCCAGCAGACCACGGACAGGGGGCAATTCACCCCTCCACTTT.

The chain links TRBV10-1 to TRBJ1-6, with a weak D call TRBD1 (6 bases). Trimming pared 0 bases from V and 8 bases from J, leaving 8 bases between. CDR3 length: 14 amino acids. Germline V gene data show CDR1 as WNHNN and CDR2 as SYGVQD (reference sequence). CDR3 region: CASSESGAHSPLHF. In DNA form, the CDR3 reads TGCGCCAGCAGTGAGTCGGGGGCTCATTCACCCCTCCACTTT.

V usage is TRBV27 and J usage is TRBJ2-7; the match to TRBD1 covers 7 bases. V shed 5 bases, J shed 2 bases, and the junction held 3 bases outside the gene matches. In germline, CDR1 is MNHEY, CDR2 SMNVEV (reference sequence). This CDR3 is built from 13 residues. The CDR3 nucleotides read TGTGCCAGCAGTCCAGGGGGTCCCTACGAGCAGTACTTC. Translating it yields CASSPGGPYEQYF.

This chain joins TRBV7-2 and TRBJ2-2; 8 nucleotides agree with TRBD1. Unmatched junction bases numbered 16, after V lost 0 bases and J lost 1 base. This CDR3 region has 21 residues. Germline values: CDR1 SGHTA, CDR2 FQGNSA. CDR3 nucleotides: TGTGCCAGCAGCTTAGCGCAGACAGGGGTATCGAGGTCCCGGAACACCGGGGAGCTGTTTTTT. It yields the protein CASSLAQTGVSRSRNTGELFF. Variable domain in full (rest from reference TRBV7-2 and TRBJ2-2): GAGVSQSPSNKVTEKGKDVELRCDPISGHTALYWYRQSLGQGLEFLIYFQGNSAPDKSGLPSDRFSAERTGGSVSTLTIQRTQQEDSAVYLCASSLAQTGVSRSRNTGELFFGEGSRLTVL.

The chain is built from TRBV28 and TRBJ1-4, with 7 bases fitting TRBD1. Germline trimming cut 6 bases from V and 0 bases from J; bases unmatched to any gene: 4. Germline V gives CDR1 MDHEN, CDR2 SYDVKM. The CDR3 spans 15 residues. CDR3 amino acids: CASRGQFATNEKLFF. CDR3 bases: TGTGCCAGCAGGGGACAGTTTGCAACTAATGAAAAACTGTTTTTT.

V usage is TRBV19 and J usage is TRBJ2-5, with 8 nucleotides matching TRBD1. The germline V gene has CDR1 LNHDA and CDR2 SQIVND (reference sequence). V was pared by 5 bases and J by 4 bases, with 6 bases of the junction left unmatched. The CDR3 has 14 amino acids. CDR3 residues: CASSATGVPETQYF. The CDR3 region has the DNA TGTGCCAGTAGTGCGACAGGGGTGCCAGAGACCCAGTACTTC.

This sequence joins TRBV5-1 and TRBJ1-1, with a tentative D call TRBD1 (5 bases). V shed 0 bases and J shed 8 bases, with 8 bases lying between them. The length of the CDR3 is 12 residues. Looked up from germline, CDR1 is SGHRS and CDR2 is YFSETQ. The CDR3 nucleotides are TGCGCCAGCAGCTTGGGGGGCAGAGAAGCTTTCTTT. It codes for CASSLGGREAFF.

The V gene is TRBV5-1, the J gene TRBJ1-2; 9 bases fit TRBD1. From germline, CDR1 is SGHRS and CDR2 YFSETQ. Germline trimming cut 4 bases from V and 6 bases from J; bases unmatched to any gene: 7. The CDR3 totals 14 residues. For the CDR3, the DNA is TGCGCCAGCAGCAAGGACGGGACAGGGAATGGCTACACCTTC. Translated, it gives CASSKDGTGNGYTF.

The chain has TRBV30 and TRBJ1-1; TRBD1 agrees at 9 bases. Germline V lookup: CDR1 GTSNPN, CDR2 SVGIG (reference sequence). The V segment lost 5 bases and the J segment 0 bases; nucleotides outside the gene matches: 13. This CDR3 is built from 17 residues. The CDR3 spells CAWYSPITGGMNTEAFF. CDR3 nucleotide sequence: TGTGCCTGGTATTCCCCCATCACAGGGGGCATGAACACTGAAGCTTTCTTT. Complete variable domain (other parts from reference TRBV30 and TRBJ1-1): SQTIHQWPATLVQPVGSPLSLECTVEGTSNPNLYWYRQAAGRGLQLLFYSVGIGQISSEVPQNLSASRPQDRQFILSSKKLLLSDSGFYLCAWYSPITGGMNTEAFFGQGTRLTVV.

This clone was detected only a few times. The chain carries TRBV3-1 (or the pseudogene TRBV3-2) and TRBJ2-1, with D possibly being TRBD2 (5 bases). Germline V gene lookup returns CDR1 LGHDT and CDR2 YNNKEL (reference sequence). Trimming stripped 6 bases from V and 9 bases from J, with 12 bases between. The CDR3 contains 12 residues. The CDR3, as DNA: TGTGCCAGCAGGGAGAGGGCAGGTGAGCAGTTCTTC. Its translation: CASRERAGEQFF.

The CDR3: CASSYSPRVKHEQYF. CDR3 nucleotide sequence: TGTGCCAGCAGTTACTCCCCCAGGGTTAAGCACGAGCAGTACTTC. The J gene is TRBJ2-7, the V gene TRBV6-5; a possible D gene is TRBD1 (5 bases). Germline V gene lookup returns CDR1 MNHEY and CDR2 SVGAGI. V was trimmed by 0 bases and J by 5 bases, leaving 14 bases between them. The CDR3 has 15 residues.

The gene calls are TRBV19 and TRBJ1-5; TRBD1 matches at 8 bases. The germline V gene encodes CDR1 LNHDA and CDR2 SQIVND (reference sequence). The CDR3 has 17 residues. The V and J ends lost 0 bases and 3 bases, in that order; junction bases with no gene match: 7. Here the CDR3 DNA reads TGTGCCAGTAGTATAGATGCCGGACAGGGTTCCAATCAGCCCCAGCATTTT. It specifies CASSIDAGQGSNQPQHF.

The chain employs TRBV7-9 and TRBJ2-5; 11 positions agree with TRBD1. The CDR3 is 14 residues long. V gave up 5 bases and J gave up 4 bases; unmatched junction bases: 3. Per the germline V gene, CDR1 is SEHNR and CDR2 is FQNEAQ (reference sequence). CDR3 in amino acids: CASSQGTGGETQYF. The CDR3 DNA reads TGTGCCAGCAGCCAAGGGACAGGGGGAGAGACCCAGTACTTC.

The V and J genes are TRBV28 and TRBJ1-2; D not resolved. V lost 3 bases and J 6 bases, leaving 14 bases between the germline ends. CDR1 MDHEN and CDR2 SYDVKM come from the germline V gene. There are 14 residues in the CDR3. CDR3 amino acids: CASSFRQVIDGYTF. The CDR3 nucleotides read TGTGCCAGCAGTTTCCGCCAGGTAATCGATGGCTACACCTTC.

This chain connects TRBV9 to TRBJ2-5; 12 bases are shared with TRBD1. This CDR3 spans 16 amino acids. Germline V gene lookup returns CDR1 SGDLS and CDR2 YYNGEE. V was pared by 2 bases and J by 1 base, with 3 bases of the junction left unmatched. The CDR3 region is CASSVGTGGSQETQYF. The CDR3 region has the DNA TGTGCCAGCAGCGTCGGGACAGGGGGCTCCCAAGAGACCCAGTACTTC.

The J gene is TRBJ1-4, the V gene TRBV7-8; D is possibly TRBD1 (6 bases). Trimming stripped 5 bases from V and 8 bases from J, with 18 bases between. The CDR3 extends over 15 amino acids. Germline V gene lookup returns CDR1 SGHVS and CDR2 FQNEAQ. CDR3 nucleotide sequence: TGTGCCAGCAGCCACCTGGGGGGGCTGGGGGAAAAACTGTTTTTT. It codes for CASSHLGGLGEKLFF.

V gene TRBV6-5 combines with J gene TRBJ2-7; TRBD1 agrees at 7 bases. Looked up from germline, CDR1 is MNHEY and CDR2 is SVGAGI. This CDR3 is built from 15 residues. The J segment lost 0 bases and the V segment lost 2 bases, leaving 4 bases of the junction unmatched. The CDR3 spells CASSYATGASYEQYF. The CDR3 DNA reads TGTGCCAGCAGTTACGCAACAGGGGCCTCCTACGAGCAGTACTTC.

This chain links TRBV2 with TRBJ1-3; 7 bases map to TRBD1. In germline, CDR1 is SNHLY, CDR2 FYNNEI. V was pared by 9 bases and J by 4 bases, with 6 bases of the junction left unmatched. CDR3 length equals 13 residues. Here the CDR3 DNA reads TGTGCCAGACGACAGGGCTCCGGAAACACCATATATTTT. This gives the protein CARRQGSGNTIYF.

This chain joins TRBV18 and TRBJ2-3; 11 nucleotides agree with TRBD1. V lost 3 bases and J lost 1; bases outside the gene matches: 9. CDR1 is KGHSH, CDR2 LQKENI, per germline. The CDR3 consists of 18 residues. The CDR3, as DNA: TGTGCCAGCTCACCTCCTCGGGGACAGGGGGGCGGCACAGATACGCAGTATTTT. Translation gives CASSPPRGQGGGTDTQYF.